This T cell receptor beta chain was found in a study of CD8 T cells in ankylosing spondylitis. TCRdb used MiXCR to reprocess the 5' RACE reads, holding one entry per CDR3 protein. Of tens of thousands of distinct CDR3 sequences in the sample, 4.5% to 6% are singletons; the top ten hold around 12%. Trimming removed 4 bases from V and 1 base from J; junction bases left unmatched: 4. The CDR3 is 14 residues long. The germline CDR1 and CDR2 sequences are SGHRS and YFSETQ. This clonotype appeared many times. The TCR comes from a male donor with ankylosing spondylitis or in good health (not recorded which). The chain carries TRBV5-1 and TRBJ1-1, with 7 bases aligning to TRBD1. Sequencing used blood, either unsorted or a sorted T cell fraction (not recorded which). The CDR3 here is CASSLGTENTEAFF. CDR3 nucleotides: TGCGCCAGCAGCCTGGGGACAGAGAACACTGAAGCTTTCTTT.